A selection of T cell receptor beta chains follows, all from one sample in a study of blood T cell repertoires in COVID-19. TCRdb's table, derived via immunoSEQ multiplex PCR, lists solely in-frame clones and lacks some. Counted here are about 160,000 clones, about 74% occurring once; the ten biggest clones make up 7% to 9%. The sequenced sample consisted of peripheral blood. These receptors all come from a man aged 55 to 70 with acute or convalescent COVID-19. Each CDR3 is given with its conserved first and last residue. Each record gives: D gene, V gene, J gene, CDR3 length, CDR3 protein, CDR3 DNA. The D gene is left open where the match is weak.

d_gene: TRBD1; v_gene: TRBV30; j_gene: TRBJ2-2; len: 15; CDR3aa: CAWHFGTGVTGELFF; CDR3nt: TGTGCCTGGCATTTCGGGACAGGGGTCACCGGGGAGCTGTTTTTT
d_gene: .; v_gene: TRBV19; j_gene: TRBJ2-2; len: 15; CDR3aa: CASKVPSGNTGELFF; CDR3nt: TGTGCCAGTAAGGTCCCATCAGGGAACACCGGGGAGCTGTTTTTT
d_gene: .; v_gene: TRBV27; j_gene: TRBJ2-3; len: 14; CDR3aa: CASSLDTDTDTQYF; CDR3nt: TGTGCCAGCAGTTTGGACACCGACACAGATACGCAGTATTTT
d_gene: .; v_gene: TRBV10-3; j_gene: TRBJ1-1; len: 15; CDR3aa: CAISESTGQYTEAFF; CDR3nt: TGTGCCATCAGTGAGTCGACAGGACAGTACACTGAAGCTTTCTTT
d_gene: TRBD1; v_gene: TRBV29-1; j_gene: TRBJ1-2; len: 13; CDR3aa: CSVFIGTGRGYTF; CDR3nt: TGCAGCGTCTTTATCGGGACAGGGAGGGGCTACACCTTC
d_gene: .; v_gene: TRBV7-9; j_gene: TRBJ2-7; len: 12; CDR3aa: CASSLTPHEQYF; CDR3nt: TGTGCCAGCAGCTTGACACCTCACGAGCAGTACTTC
d_gene: TRBD1; v_gene: TRBV4-2; j_gene: TRBJ2-1; len: 15; CDR3aa: CASSLQETGYNEQFF; CDR3nt: TGTGCCAGCAGCCTTCAAGAGACAGGGTACAATGAGCAGTTCTTC
d_gene: .; v_gene: TRBV2; j_gene: TRBJ2-7; len: 12; CDR3aa: CASRRMSYEQYF; CDR3nt: TGTGCCAGCAGGAGAATGTCCTACGAGCAGTACTTC
d_gene: TRBD1; v_gene: TRBV4-1; j_gene: TRBJ1-2; len: 17; CDR3aa: CASSLRQGDGVNYGYTF; CDR3nt: TGCGCCAGCAGCCTTCGACAGGGAGATGGTGTTAACTATGGCTACACCTTC
d_gene: .; v_gene: TRBV7-8; j_gene: TRBJ1-1; len: 16; CDR3aa: CASSFYRGSANTEAFF; CDR3nt: TGTGCCAGCAGCTTTTATAGGGGGAGCGCGAACACTGAAGCTTTCTTT
d_gene: .; v_gene: TRBV11-2; j_gene: TRBJ2-2; len: 16; CDR3aa: CASSSQTGTLGGELFF; CDR3nt: TGTGCCAGCAGCTCACAAACCGGGACTTTGGGCGGGGAGCTGTTTTTT
d_gene: .; v_gene: TRBV10-1; j_gene: TRBJ1-2; len: 13; CDR3aa: CASSRGANYGYTF; CDR3nt: TGCGCCAGCAGCAGAGGAGCTAACTATGGCTACACCTTC
d_gene: .; v_gene: TRBV29-1; j_gene: TRBJ2-3; len: 14; CDR3aa: CSVERRATTDTQYF; CDR3nt: TGCAGCGTTGAACGGCGAGCGACCACAGATACGCAGTATTTT
d_gene: TRBD1; v_gene: TRBV27; j_gene: TRBJ1-2; len: 14; CDR3aa: CASSSRQGIYGYTF; CDR3nt: TGTGCCAGCAGCTCCCGACAGGGGATCTATGGCTACACCTTC
d_gene: .; v_gene: TRBV19; j_gene: TRBJ1-2; len: 15; CDR3aa: CASSPGEGFNYGYTF; CDR3nt: TGTGCCAGTAGCCCTGGGGAGGGGTTTAACTATGGCTACACCTTC
d_gene: TRBD1; v_gene: TRBV7-9; j_gene: TRBJ2-2; len: 16; CDR3aa: CASSSMTGSNTGELFF; CDR3nt: TGTGCCAGCAGCTCGATGACAGGGTCGAACACCGGGGAGCTGTTTTTT
d_gene: .; v_gene: TRBV30; j_gene: TRBJ1-5; len: 15; CDR3aa: CAWSYGILGNQPQHF; CDR3nt: TGTGCCTGGAGCTACGGGATCCTAGGCAATCAGCCCCAGCATTTT
d_gene: .; v_gene: TRBV18; j_gene: TRBJ2-7; len: 15; CDR3aa: CASSPGKEGRYEQYF; CDR3nt: TGTGCCAGCTCACCAGGCAAGGAGGGGAGATACGAGCAGTACTTC
d_gene: .; v_gene: TRBV24-1; j_gene: TRBJ1-2; len: 14; CDR3aa: CATSETTGLDGYTF; CDR3nt: TGTGCCACCAGTGAAACGACAGGTTTGGATGGCTACACCTTC
d_gene: .; v_gene: TRBV30; j_gene: TRBJ1-6; len: 14; CDR3aa: CAWSVEGRKTPLHF; CDR3nt: TGTGCCTGGAGTGTCGAGGGCAGAAAAACACCCCTCCACTTT